This T cell receptor beta chain came from a study of cytomegalovirus exposure and HLA in healthy donors. Points from the study as a whole: The study listed 164 cytomegalovirus-associated TCR beta chains.

PCR primers comprised 60 Vbeta and 13 Jbeta primers. TCRdb's table, derived via immunoSEQ multiplex PCR, lists solely in-frame clones and lacks some. The sample yields over 200,000 clones, just over 75% seen once. The ends lost 10 bases at V and 3 bases at J; junction bases unmatched: 6. This CDR3 spans 13 amino acids. The germline V gene encodes CDR1 MNHNY and CDR2 SVGAGI (reference sequence). On this clone: The antigen is undetermined.

The clonotype was recovered from a woman aged 55-75 years in good health and CMV-seropositive. Sequenced material: PBMCs. The rearrangement uses TRBV6-6 and TRBJ2-7; 10 bases fit TRBD2. The CDR3 here is CATQRLAGYEQYF. CDR3 in DNA: TGTGCCACCCAACGACTAGCGGGCTACGAGCAGTACTTC.